The sequence of this T cell receptor (beta chain) was determined in a study of T cells in localized non-small cell lung cancer. Study conclusions and caveats: Uninvolved adjacent lung showed higher T cell clonality than tumor. Median detection of top 100 tumor clones in adjacent lung was around 60 clones.

On this clone itself: What it recognizes is unknown.

Here immunoSEQ multiplex PCR was the method, and the copy in TCRdb shows in-frame clones only, minus some. The table includes fewer than 100,000 clones, approximately 80% detected once. Germline V gives CDR1 MNHEY, CDR2 SVGAGI. CDR3 size: 12 residues. V lost 2 bases and J 5 bases, leaving 6 bases between the germline ends. This TCR was sampled from a female donor at least 60 years old with stage I lung adenocarcinoma. The material was peripheral blood, obtained before any cancer treatment. The rearrangement links TRBV6-5 to TRBJ1-1; maybe TRBD1 (5 bases). The CDR3 DNA reads as TGTGCCAGCAGTTACGGGGGAACTGAAGCTTTCTTT. Amino acid sequence: CASSYGGTEAFF.